The 29 T cell receptor beta chains below were found in one sample sequenced in a study of blood T cell repertoires in COVID-19. Sequencing was performed with immunoSEQ multiplex PCR; in TCRdb, only in-frame clones are kept and a portion is missing. The repertoire includes some 30,000 clones, around 87% of them detected once, and around 10% sits in the top ten. The sequenced material came from peripheral blood. The receptors here all came from a human donor in a cohort sampled during active COVID-19. The donor label of this sample is uncertain.

The chain couples TRBV7-8 to TRBJ2-1, with D perhaps TRBD2 (6 bases). This CDR3 contains 16 residues. The V end lost 3 bases, the J end lost 0 bases, and 12 bases lay between the germline ends. Germline V gene data show CDR1 as SGHVS and CDR2 as FQNEAQ. The CDR3 sequence: CASSLLATSSYNEQFF. For the CDR3, the DNA is TGTGCCAGCAGCTTGCTAGCGACGAGCTCCTACAATGAGCAGTTCTTC.

V and J are TRBV19 and TRBJ1-5; 7 nucleotides match TRBD1. The CDR3 is made up of 16 amino acids. V trimming: 7 bases; J trimming: 4 bases; junction bases outside the gene matches: 13. The germline gives CDR1 LNHDA, CDR2 SQIVND (reference sequence). The CDR3 DNA sequence: TGTGCCAGTAAATTTCTTCCGGGACAGCAAAATCAGCCCCAGCATTTT. Its protein product is CASKFLPGQQNQPQHF.

The rearrangement joins TRBV18 to TRBJ2-7, with a possible D match to TRBD2 (5 bases). The CDR3 extends over 15 amino acids. From germline, CDR1 is KGHSH and CDR2 LQKENI. Between the trimmed V and J ends, which lost 3 bases and 4 bases, there was a span of 16 bases. The CDR3 spells CASSPTGRPPYEQYF. The CDR3 nucleotides read TGTGCCAGCTCACCTACGGGGAGACCCCCATACGAGCAGTACTTC.

The chain is built from TRBV5-1 and TRBJ2-5, with D perhaps matching TRBD1 (6 bases). CDR1 SGHRS and CDR2 YFSETQ come from the germline V gene. V lost 4 bases and J 0 bases, leaving 10 bases between the germline ends. CDR3 length equals 14 residues. Here the CDR3 DNA reads TGCGCCAGCAGCCACGGGACAAACCAAGAGACCCAGTACTTC. Translating it yields CASSHGTNQETQYF.

Written as DNA, the CDR3 is TGTGCCAGTAGTAATCCAGGACAGGGCGACGAGCAGTACTTC. It yields the protein CASSNPGQGDEQYF. The chain couples TRBV19 to TRBJ2-7, with 8 positions matching TRBD1. V gave up 4 bases and J gave up 5 bases; unmatched junction bases: 7. Germline V gives CDR1 LNHDA, CDR2 SQIVND (reference sequence). The CDR3 consists of 14 residues.

As regards this clone: The CDR3 carries no conserved terminal phenylalanine or tryptophan, so it likely arises from a read error. Because the CDR3's place on the DNA is in doubt, the DNA is left out and the CDR3 is given as listed by TCRdb. The chain uses TRBV10-3 and TRBJ1-6; TRBD1 is the table's D call and was not checked against the DNA. CDR1 ENHRY and CDR2 SYGVKD come from the germline V gene. With termini counted, the CDR3 has 10 amino acids. CDR3: CAISDRTVLI.

V gene TRBV29-1 combines with J gene TRBJ2-5; 7 positions agree with TRBD1. The CDR3 runs to 14 residues. The junction had 11 bases not matched to a gene; V was cut back by 8 bases and J by 2 bases. CDR1 is SQVTM and CDR2 is ANQGSEA in the germline V gene. The CDR3 sequence is CSPTIPGQQETQYF. CDR3 nucleotide sequence: TGCAGCCCCACTATACCGGGACAGCAAGAGACCCAGTACTTC.

This chain uses TRBV21-1 with TRBJ1-5; TRBD1 is the table's D call and was not checked against the DNA. TRBV21-1 is described as a pseudogene. The CDR3 is 14 amino acids. CDR3 residues: CASPDSPSNQPQHF. The CDR3 DNA sequence: TGTGCCAGCCCGGACAGTCCTAGCAATCAGCCCCAGCATTTT.

V and J are TRBV20-1 and TRBJ2-5, with a tentative D call TRBD2 (5 bases). Trimming cost V 3 bases and J 4 bases, with 12 bases left between them. The CDR3 consists of 13 residues. Germline loops: CDR1 DFQATT, CDR2 SNEGSKA (reference sequence). CDR3 bases: TGCAGTGCTAGTTCTGGGAGTAGAGAGACCCAGTACTTC. Its translation is CSASSGSRETQYF.

This clone was picked up one time. V and J are TRBV9 and TRBJ2-2; a weak D match, TRBD1 (5 bases). The CDR3 covers 16 residues. The V gene's germline CDR1 is SGDLS and CDR2 YYNGEE. Trimming stripped 1 base from V and 0 bases from J, with 10 bases between. The CDR3 loop is CASSVMSRANTGELFF. DNA of the CDR3: TGTGCCAGCAGCGTAATGTCCAGGGCGAACACCGGGGAGCTGTTTTTT.

The table lists this clone with a few counts. The rearrangement joins TRBV28 to TRBJ2-1; TRBD2 matches at 11 bases. This CDR3 contains 14 residues. Trimming took 5 bases from V and 11 from J; bases not matched to a gene: 8. Germline V CDR1 and CDR2: MDHEN, SYDVKM. For the CDR3, the DNA is TGTGCCAGCAGTCCCGAGGGACTAGCGGACCAGCAGTTCTTC. It encodes CASSPEGLADQQFF.

The chain recombines TRBV27 with TRBJ2-1, with unresolved D. Trimming shortened V by 3 bases and J by 7 bases, and 4 bases separated the two germline ends. CDR3 size: 11 residues. Germline V CDR1 and CDR2: MNHEY, SMNVEV (reference sequence). CDR3 DNA sequence: TGTGCCAGCAGTTTTCGGAATGAGCAGTTCTTC. It codes for CASSFRNEQFF.

The chain has TRBV7-6 and TRBJ2-7; possible D gene TRBD2, 5 bases. The CDR3 sequence is 15 residues long. Trimming pared 6 bases from V and 0 bases from J, leaving 15 bases between. CDR1 and CDR2 from the germline V gene are SGHVS and FNYEAQ. CDR3 protein: CASRPQPGNSYEQYF. CDR3 coding DNA: TGTGCCAGCAGGCCCCAACCCGGGAACTCCTACGAGCAGTACTTC.

This clone was seen more than once but under ten times. The V call is TRBV30, the J call TRBJ2-7; D is possibly TRBD1 (7 bases). The CDR3 length is 16 residues. Germline V CDR1 and CDR2: GTSNPN, SVGIG (reference sequence). Between the trimmed V and J ends, which lost 4 bases and 2 bases, there was a span of 21 bases. CDR3 in DNA: TGTGCCTGGATCCCCCCCTGGGGGGACAGCACCTACGAGCAGTACTTC. Translated: CAWIPPWGDSTYEQYF.

This clone was detected only once. The chain links TRBV7-5 to TRBJ2-3; TRBD2 is the table's D call, not checked against the DNA. TRBV7-5 is a pseudogene. CDR3 length equals 19 residues. The CDR3 sequence: CVRSCAGLIAGSSTDTQYF. CDR3 coding DNA: TGTGTCAGAAGCTGCGCGGGACTTATAGCGGGGTCGAGCACAGATACGCAGTATTTT.

The CDR3 spells CASSHRGGEKLFF. DNA for the CDR3: TGTGCCAGTAGTCACAGGGGAGGTGAAAAACTGTTTTTT. This sequence joins TRBV19 and TRBJ1-4, with 7 positions matching TRBD1. This CDR3 region has 13 residues. Trimming at V came to 5 bases and at J to 7 bases, leaving 4 bases not matched to a gene. Germline V gives CDR1 LNHDA, CDR2 SQIVND (reference sequence).

The chain uses TRBV13 and TRBJ2-3; 7 nucleotides match TRBD2. CDR3 size: 14 residues. From germline, CDR1 is PRHDT and CDR2 FYEKMQ (reference sequence). The trim removed 3 bases at V and 0 bases at J, leaving 0 bases unmatched. CDR3 protein: CASSFSGSTDTQYF. CDR3 coding DNA: TGTGCCAGCAGCTTTAGCGGGAGCACAGATACGCAGTATTTT.

V and J are TRBV7-6 and TRBJ2-3; possible D gene TRBD2, 5 bases. Trimming cost V 5 bases and J 6 bases, with 18 bases left between them. This CDR3 spans 15 amino acids. Germline V lookup: CDR1 SGHVS, CDR2 FNYEAQ. This chain's CDR3 is CASSQLTEGIDTQYF. The CDR3 DNA sequence: TGTGCCAGCAGCCAGCTTACTGAGGGTATTGATACGCAGTATTTT.

This chain joins TRBV2 and TRBJ1-4; 7 positions agree with TRBD1. Germline-derived CDR1 and CDR2 are SNHLY and FYNNEI. V lost 5 bases, J lost 8 bases, and 11 bases stayed unmatched. This CDR3 spans 15 amino acids. The CDR3 spells CASSLQGQRGEKLFF. The DNA for the CDR3 is TGTGCCAGCAGTTTACAGGGACAGAGGGGGGAAAAACTGTTTTTT.

The V gene is TRBV6-6, the J gene TRBJ2-3; unclear D gene. The V and J ends lost 8 bases and 6 bases respectively, with 9 bases between them. The CDR3 has 11 amino acids. In germline, CDR1 is MNHNY, CDR2 SVGAGI (reference sequence). The CDR3 protein is CASRLRDTQYF. In DNA, the CDR3 is TGTGCCAGCCGCCTTCGGGATACGCAGTATTTT.

This clone was counted a single time. The CDR3 sequence: CASTTPGLASNEQFF. DNA of the CDR3: TGTGCCAGTACAACCCCGGGACTAGCGTCGAATGAGCAGTTCTTC. The chain is built from TRBV10-3 and TRBJ2-1; the match to TRBD2 covers 10 bases. V lost 10 bases, J lost 7 bases, and 13 bases stayed unmatched. Germline assignment: CDR1 ENHRY and CDR2 SYGVKD. The CDR3 loop spans 15 amino acids.

The chain combines TRBV29-1 with TRBJ2-7, with no clear D. The CDR3 spans 13 residues. In germline, CDR1 is SQVTM, CDR2 ANQGSEA. The ends were cut back, 4 bases at V and 2 bases at J, with 12 bases in the middle. CDR3 amino acids: CSVVVEPTYEQYF. For the CDR3, the DNA is TGCAGCGTTGTGGTGGAGCCCACCTACGAGCAGTACTTC.

The chain uses TRBV11-2 and TRBJ1-5; D perhaps matches TRBD1 (5 bases). Germline CDR1 and CDR2: SGHAT and FQNNGV. The CDR3 length is 13 residues. Trimming shortened V by 0 bases and J by 5 bases, and 5 bases separated the two germline ends. This CDR3 is CASSLDRDQPQHF. As DNA, the CDR3 is TGTGCCAGCAGCTTAGACAGGGATCAGCCCCAGCATTTT.

The rearrangement joins TRBV11-3 to TRBJ2-1; 10 bases align to TRBD2. This CDR3 has 14 residues. The J segment lost 9 bases and the V segment lost 5 bases, leaving 7 bases of the junction unmatched. Germline V gives CDR1 SGHNT, CDR2 YENEEA. Written as DNA, the CDR3 is TGTGCCAGCAGCCGACTAGCGGGTAGAGGTGAGCAGTTCTTC. Its protein is CASSRLAGRGEQFF.

V and J are TRBV21-1 and TRBJ2-6; the table gives TRBD1 as D, unverified against the DNA. TRBV21-1 counts as a pseudogene. This CDR3 is built from 18 residues. The CDR3 nucleotides are TGTGCCAGCAGCACCGTCAGGTCCCGCAGCTCTGGGGCCAACGTCCTGACTTTC. Residues: CASSTVRSRSSGANVLTF.

The chain employs TRBV3-1 (or the pseudogene TRBV3-2) and TRBJ2-7, with TRBD2 identical over 8 bases. This CDR3 is 16 amino acids long. Germline values: CDR1 LGHDT, CDR2 YNNKEL (reference sequence). Trimming removed 4 bases from V and 5 bases from J; junction bases left unmatched: 13. The CDR3, as DNA: TGTGCCAGCAGCCCTTCTCTTCGAGTAGCGGGACACGAGCAGTACTTC. Its translation is CASSPSLRVAGHEQYF.

The chain links TRBV6-2 or TRBV6-3 to TRBJ2-7; perhaps TRBD1 as D (6 bases). The CDR3 totals 17 residues. The V and J ends lost 5 bases and 2 bases respectively, with 22 bases between them. Looked up from germline, CDR1 is MNHEY and CDR2 is SVGEGT. The CDR3 is CASSTPAHRVVTYEQYF. Here the CDR3 DNA reads TGTGCCAGCAGTACCCCCGCCCACAGGGTTGTGACCTACGAGCAGTACTTC.

The chain joins TRBV5-1 to TRBJ2-2; 10 bases line up with TRBD2. CDR1 SGHRS and CDR2 YFSETQ come from the germline V gene. J lost 6 bases, V lost 4 bases, and 9 bases had no gene match. The CDR3 sequence is 16 residues long. CDR3 loop: CASSPAGTSVAGELFF. CDR3 nucleotides: TGCGCCAGCAGCCCCGCCGGGACTAGCGTCGCCGGGGAGCTGTTTTTT.

The CDR3 region has the DNA TGCGCCAGCAGCTTGGGCTGGAGAGATGGCTACACCTTC. As protein: CASSLGWRDGYTF. The chain has TRBV5-1 and TRBJ1-2; the D is unclear. This CDR3 comprises 13 residues. Germline CDR1 reads SGHRS; CDR2 reads YFSETQ. Trimming removed 0 bases from V and 6 bases from J, with 9 bases in between.